A selection of T cell receptor beta chains follows, all from one sample in a study of regulatory T cells in long-lasting Graves disease. One entry per CDR3 protein, called by TCRdb with MiXCR from the multiplex PCR reads. Found here are roughly 500,000 distinct CDR3 sequences, around 13% of them singletons; the top ten hold 8% to 10%. These records were also assigned to another study, of T cells in Graves' hyperthyroidism and ophthalmopathy.

The source material was peripheral blood mononuclear cells (PBMCs), sampled at new diagnosis, from a patient treated with antithyroid drugs. The receptors derive from a woman in her thirties with Graves disease. Both conserved end residues are part of each CDR3. D genes are given only for firm matches. Clone size is shown for a subset of rows, as once, few, many or a class of expanded clone.

clone size,D gene,J gene,CDR3 length,V gene,CDR3 protein,CDR3 DNA
few,NA,TRBJ2-7,12,TRBV3-1,CASSQVDAEQYF,TGTGCCAGCAGCCAAGTTGACGCTGAGCAGTACTTC
many,NA,TRBJ1-5,16,TRBV7-8,CASSLQRLNSNQPQHF,TGTGCCAGCAGCTTACAACGGCTGAATAGCAATCAGCCCCAGCATTTT
many,NA,TRBJ2-3,16,TRBV6-2/TRBV6-3,CASSAGRDPAPDTQYF,TGTGCCAGCAGCGCAGGACGGGACCCTGCTCCAGATACGCAGTATTTT
many,TRBD1,TRBJ2-5,15,TRBV29-1,CSVLTRDRAQETQYF,TGCAGCGTCCTTACCCGGGACAGAGCTCAAGAGACCCAGTACTTC
few,NA,TRBJ2-1,14,TRBV3-1,CASSQVPAYNEQFF,TGTGCCAGCAGCCAAGTGCCAGCCTACAATGAGCAGTTCTTC
many,NA,TRBJ2-6,16,TRBV30,CAWSGGFISGANVLTF,TGTGCCTGGAGCGGGGGCTTCATCTCTGGGGCCAACGTCCTGACTTTC
NA,TRBD2,TRBJ2-5,15,TRBV7-3,CASSLASSGSETQYF,TGTGCCAGCAGCTTAGCGTCTAGCGGGAGTGAGACCCAGTACTTC
few,NA,TRBJ2-4,14,TRBV28,CASSRGYGKNIQYF,TGTGCCAGCAGTCGAGGGTACGGCAAAAACATTCAGTACTTC
NA,NA,TRBJ2-7,13,TRBV11-2,CASSEGLRYEQYF,TGTGCCAGCAGCGAGGGACTCCGATACGAGCAGTACTTC
few,NA,TRBJ1-1,15,TRBV13,CASSPAGDGYTEAFF,TGTGCCAGCAGCCCAGCCGGGGACGGCTACACTGAAGCTTTCTTT
many,NA,TRBJ2-1,14,TRBV19,CASSIAGEWNEQFF,TGTGCCAGTAGTATAGCGGGAGAATGGAATGAGCAGTTCTTC
many,TRBD1,TRBJ2-6,14,TRBV12-3/TRBV12-4,CASVDRLRANVLTF,TGTGCCAGCGTGGACAGGTTGAGGGCCAACGTCCTGACTTTC
many,TRBD2,TRBJ2-3,15,TRBV6-2/TRBV6-3,CASSGGRPSTDTQYF,TGTGCCAGCAGCGGGGGGAGACCTAGCACAGATACGCAGTATTTT
NA,NA,TRBJ2-7,13,TRBV20-1,CSATGEWRTEQYF,TGCAGTGCTACGGGAGAGTGGAGGACCGAGCAGTACTTC
few,NA,TRBJ2-1,16,TRBV7-9,CASSPLGFALRNEQFF,TGTGCCAGCAGCCCCCTAGGGTTCGCTCTCCGGAATGAGCAGTTCTTC
NA,NA,TRBJ2-3,16,TRBV27,CASSLLGGTYTDTQYF,TGTGCCAGCAGTTTACTGGGGGGAACGTACACAGATACGCAGTATTTT
many,NA,TRBJ1-2,14,TRBV3-1,CASRGGNSNYGYTF,TGTGCCAGCAGGGGCGGTAATTCCAACTATGGCTACACCTTC
many,NA,TRBJ2-5,14,TRBV12-3/TRBV12-4,CASRPGEGVETQYF,TGTGCCAGCAGACCTGGGGAGGGGGTGGAGACCCAGTACTTC